This passage covers 24 T cell receptor beta chains from one sample sequenced in a study of cytomegalovirus exposure and HLA in healthy donors. Primers for the PCR totalled 60 Vbeta and 13 Jbeta. The data were produced by immunoSEQ multiplex PCR, yet TCRdb's version contains in-frame clones alone and is incomplete. The table has about 99,000 clones, around three quarters seen once. Sequencing was performed on PBMCs. Receptors originate from a male donor in good health and CMV-seropositive.

CDR3 sequence: CASSPRALDEQYF. The CDR3, as DNA: TGTGCCAGCAGCCCTCGCGCGTTGGACGAGCAGTACTTC. The chain uses TRBV7-8 and TRBJ2-7, with unresolved D. In germline, CDR1 is SGHVS, CDR2 FQNEAQ. This CDR3 contains 13 residues. V lost 5 bases to trimming and J lost 5 bases, with 13 bases between them.

This chain uses TRBV6-5 with TRBJ2-2; D possibly corresponds to TRBD2 (6 bases). The CDR3 is 14 residues long. The V and J ends lost 6 bases and 5 bases respectively, with 13 bases between them. CDR1 and CDR2 (germline): MNHEY, SVGAGI. CDR3 coding DNA: TGTGCCAGCAGCCGGGGGACGCAGACCGGGGAGCTGTTTTTT. It specifies CASSRGTQTGELFF.

A single count supports this clone. The gene calls are TRBV4-1 and TRBJ1-2; TRBD1 matches at 9 bases. The CDR3 is 13 residues long. Germline CDR1 and CDR2: MGHRA and YSYEKL. Losses at the gene ends were 1 base for V and 8 bases for J; bases not matched to a gene: 2. The DNA for the CDR3 is TGCGCCAGCAGCCAAGGGACAGGGGTCGGCTACACCTTC. Translation gives CASSQGTGVGYTF.

V is TRBV25-1 and J is TRBJ1-2; D gene ambiguous. Germline CDR1 is MGHDK and CDR2 is SYGVNS. Deletions cut 3 bases from V and 6 bases from J, with 11 bases between. The CDR3 spans 13 residues. This CDR3 is CASSDGVVDGYTF. DNA of the CDR3: TGTGCCAGCAGTGACGGGGTAGTGGATGGCTACACCTTC.

This clone has a single count. The gene calls are TRBV4-2 and TRBJ1-2, with no clear D. Germline V gene sequence: CDR1 LGHNA, CDR2 YNFKEQ. The V end lost 4 bases, the J end lost 4 bases, and 13 bases lay between the germline ends. CDR3 length: 14 residues. CDR3 sequence: CASSPGILVYGYTF. CDR3 DNA: TGTGCCAGCAGCCCCGGTATTCTGGTCTATGGCTACACCTTC.

A remark on this clone: The sample contains more than one DNA sequence encoding this CDR3. The chain uses TRBV7-9 and TRBJ1-1, with 8 bases lining up with TRBD1. V shed 3 bases and J 1 base; nucleotides not matched to a gene: 1. The CDR3 sequence is 14 residues long. CDR1 SEHNR and CDR2 FQNEAQ come from the germline V gene (reference sequence). The CDR3 loop reads CASSLGTGNTEAFF. CDR3 coding DNA: TGTGCCAGCAGCTTGGGGACAGGGAACACTGAAGCTTTCTTT.

This clone was seen only once. The genes are TRBV29-1 and TRBJ2-7; 7 positions match TRBD2. After removal of 1 base from V and 10 bases from J, the junction contained 1 base not matched to a gene. The germline gives CDR1 SQVTM, CDR2 ANQGSEA. CDR3 size: 10 residues. CDR3 sequence reads: CSVEGEGQYF. The DNA of the CDR3 is TGCAGCGTTGAAGGGGAGGGTCAGTACTTC.

The J gene is TRBJ1-4, the V gene TRBV4-2; unclear D gene. CDR3 length: 14 residues. Trimming removed 3 bases at V and 0 bases at J, with 5 bases between. The germline V gene encodes CDR1 LGHNA and CDR2 YNFKEQ. CDR3 loop: CASSQIATNEKLFF. CDR3 sequence (DNA): TGTGCCAGCAGCCAGATAGCAACTAATGAAAAACTGTTTTTT.

This clone was seen only once. V gene TRBV7-2 combines with J gene TRBJ2-5, with 9 bases fitting TRBD2. V lost 5 bases to trimming and J lost 4 bases; unmatched junction nucleotides: 8. Germline CDR1 and CDR2: SGHTA and FQGNSA. This CDR3 has 15 residues. Here the CDR3 DNA reads TGTGCCAGCAGCCCGGACTTAGCGGGGGTAGAGACCCAGTACTTC. Its translation: CASSPDLAGVETQYF.

V is TRBV10-1 and J is TRBJ1-4, with 8 bases matching TRBD1. In germline, CDR1 is WNHNN, CDR2 SYGVQD (reference sequence). The junction had 30 bases not matched to a gene; V was cut back by 10 bases and J by 5 bases. This CDR3 has 21 residues. The CDR3 coding sequence is TGCGCCACCCTAATGGACAGGGCCCCGTTATGGGCCCTAAGTGGGAATGAAAAACTGTTTTTT. This translates into CATLMDRAPLWALSGNEKLFF.

The rearrangement joins TRBV5-1 to TRBJ1-4, with a weak D call TRBD1 (5 bases). The V gene's germline CDR1 is SGHRS and CDR2 YFSETQ. This CDR3 is built from 14 residues. Deletions cut 4 bases from V and 3 bases from J, with 10 bases between. CDR3 DNA: TGCGCCAGCAGCCTTGGGGCAGCTAATGAAAAACTGTTTTTT. It translates to CASSLGAANEKLFF.

This chain joins TRBV30 and TRBJ1-6; a possible D gene is TRBD1 (5 bases). The CDR3 is made up of 13 amino acids. CDR1 and CDR2 (germline): GTSNPN, SVGIG (reference sequence). Trimming took 6 bases from V and 8 from J, leaving 14 bases between them. As DNA, the CDR3 is TGTGCCTGTGCTCAGGGAAGTTATTCACCCCTCCACTTT. Translating it yields CACAQGSYSPLHF.

The chain links TRBV11-3 to TRBJ1-4; D uncertain. The germline gives CDR1 SGHNT, CDR2 YENEEA. With 1 base removed from V and 4 bases from J, the gap between germline ends came to 13 bases. The CDR3 runs 16 residues. CDR3 protein: CASSLGAGNINEKLFF. Written as DNA, the CDR3 is TGTGCCAGCAGCTTAGGAGCCGGGAACATTAATGAAAAACTGTTTTTT.

This chain joins TRBV6-5 and TRBJ1-6; D is unresolved. V gave up 0 bases and J gave up 5 bases, with 5 bases separating them. Germline V lookup: CDR1 MNHEY, CDR2 SVGAGI. The CDR3 spans 14 residues. The CDR3 is CASSYSQNNSPLHF. Written as DNA, the CDR3 is TGTGCCAGCAGTTACTCACAGAATAATTCACCCCTCCACTTT.

The sample holds one count of this clone. The chain has TRBV19 and TRBJ1-2; no definite D call. CDR3 length: 14 residues. Per the germline V gene, CDR1 is LNHDA and CDR2 is SQIVND (reference sequence). V was clipped by 2 bases and J by 4 bases, with 11 bases between them. In DNA, the CDR3 is TGTGCCAGTAGTATACCCAGACAACGCTATGGCTACACCTTC. This sequence encodes CASSIPRQRYGYTF.

J is TRBJ1-4 and V is TRBV6-5; 10 bases match TRBD1. J lost 8 bases, V lost 5 bases, and 8 bases had no gene match. CDR1 is MNHEY and CDR2 is SVGAGI in the germline V gene. This CDR3 is 15 amino acids long. DNA of the CDR3: TGTGCCAGCAGTCACGGGGGGACAGGGGTAGAAAAACTGTTTTTT. It is translated as CASSHGGTGVEKLFF.

The rearrangement uses TRBV7-8 and TRBJ1-1, with D tentatively TRBD1 (6 bases). The CDR3 loop spans 14 amino acids. V was pared by 1 base and J by 1 base, with 7 bases between. Per the germline V gene, CDR1 is SGHVS and CDR2 is FQNEAQ. This CDR3 reads CASSLGRGNTEAFF. CDR3 in DNA: TGTGCCAGCAGCTTAGGCAGGGGGAACACTGAAGCTTTCTTT.

The chain links TRBV29-1 to TRBJ2-7; D uncertain. V was trimmed by 5 bases and J by 4 bases, leaving 9 bases between them. The CDR3 totals 11 residues. Germline V CDR1 and CDR2: SQVTM, ANQGSEA. The CDR3 spells CSVKVLYEQYF. The CDR3 DNA follows: TGCAGCGTTAAAGTTCTTTACGAGCAGTACTTC.

The chain uses TRBV4-1 and TRBJ2-3; the D gene is possibly TRBD2 (5 bases). Germline V CDR1 and CDR2: MGHRA, YSYEKL. V was trimmed by 6 bases and J by 1 base, leaving 11 bases between them. The CDR3 is made up of 14 amino acids. CDR3 in DNA: TGCGCCAGCAGGCAGGAGAGGGGCACAGATACGCAGTATTTT. Translating it yields CASRQERGTDTQYF.

The chain employs TRBV18 and TRBJ2-1; maybe TRBD2 (6 bases). The CDR3 contains 16 residues. CDR1 and CDR2 from the germline V gene are KGHSH and LQKENI. V lost 4 bases to trimming and J lost 0 bases, with 13 bases between them. CDR3 nucleotide sequence: TGTGCCAGCTCACGACTTAGCGGTAGCTCCTACAATGAGCAGTTCTTC. As protein: CASSRLSGSSYNEQFF. The complete variable domain, with remaining parts taken from reference TRBV18 and TRBJ2-1, reads NAGVMQNPRHLVRRRGQEARLRCSPMKGHSHVYWYRQLPEEGLKFMVYLQKENIIDESGMPKERFSAEFPKEGPSILRIQQVVRGDSAAYFCASSRLSGSSYNEQFFGPGTRLTVL.

This chain joins TRBV30 and TRBJ2-7; the D is unclear. V was shortened by 3 bases and J by 7 bases, with 13 bases between the two germline ends. This CDR3 region has 12 residues. CDR1 is GTSNPN, CDR2 SVGIG, per germline (reference sequence). DNA of the CDR3: TGTGCCTGGAGCACGAAGGAGAGTGAGCAGTACTTC. Protein sequence: CAWSTKESEQYF.

V gene TRBV19 combines with J gene TRBJ1-1; D might be TRBD1 (5 bases). The CDR3 consists of 15 residues. Trimming left V 3 bases short and J 1 base short, with 12 bases between. The germline gives CDR1 LNHDA, CDR2 SQIVND (reference sequence). As DNA, the CDR3 is TGTGCCAGTAGTATCCAGGGCATACAGAACACTGAAGCTTTCTTT. Encoded protein: CASSIQGIQNTEAFF.

The chain carries TRBV7-9 and TRBJ2-7; TRBD1 matches 9 bases. Germline V gene lookup returns CDR1 SEHNR and CDR2 FQNEAQ (reference sequence). Trimming cost V 6 bases and J 6 bases; bases outside gene matches: 9. This CDR3 has 14 residues. The DNA of the CDR3 is TGTGCCAGCAGGTGGGACAGGGAGCTTGGCGAGCAGTACTTC. Translating gives CASRWDRELGEQYF.

The chain carries TRBV7-3 and TRBJ1-1; 7 bases match TRBD1. Trimming cost V 5 bases and J 5 bases; bases outside gene matches: 8. This CDR3 is built from 14 residues. CDR1 and CDR2 (germline): SGHTA, FQGTGA. CDR3 loop: CASSPGQVKTEAFF. The DNA of the CDR3 is TGTGCCAGCAGCCCCGGACAGGTTAAGACTGAAGCTTTCTTT. The variable domain in full, completed from reference TRBV7-3 and TRBJ1-1, reads GAGVSQTPSNKVTEKGKYVELRCDPISGHTALYWYRQSLGQGPEFLIYFQGTGAADDSGLPNDRFFAVRPEGSVSTLKIQRTERGDSAVYLCASSPGQVKTEAFFGQGTRLTVV.